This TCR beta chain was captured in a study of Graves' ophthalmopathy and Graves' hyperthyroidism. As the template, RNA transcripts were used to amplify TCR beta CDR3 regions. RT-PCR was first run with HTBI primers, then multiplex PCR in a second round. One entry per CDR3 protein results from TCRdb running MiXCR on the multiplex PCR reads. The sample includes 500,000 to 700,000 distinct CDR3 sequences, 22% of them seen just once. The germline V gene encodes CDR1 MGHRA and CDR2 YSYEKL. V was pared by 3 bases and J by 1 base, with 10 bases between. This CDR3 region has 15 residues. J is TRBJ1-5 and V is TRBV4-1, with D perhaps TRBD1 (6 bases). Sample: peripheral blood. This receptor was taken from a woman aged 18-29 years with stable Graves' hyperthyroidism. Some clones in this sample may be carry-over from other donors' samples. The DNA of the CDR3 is TGCGCCAGCAGCCAGAGCAGGGGAAGCAATCAGCCCCAGCATTTT. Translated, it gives CASSQSRGSNQPQHF.